This paragraph covers one TCR beta chain sequence. This clonotype occurred a few times. Its antigen is still unknown. No qualities accompany the bases; no much larger clone lies one base away. The data were taken from a study of vaccination and CD4 T cells after COVID-19 (dated by TCRdb to the early 2020s). For context, the study as a whole: SARS-CoV-2 positivity had been established in the convalescent patients by nasal swab PCR, and mild disease was recorded in several of these patients and severe disease in one. Two doses of either the Pfizer-BioNTech BNT162b2 vaccine (n=8) or the Moderna mRNA-1273 vaccine (n=2) were administered to participants. Overlapping spike peptide pools from SARS-CoV-2 and from the common cold coronaviruses HCoV-NL63, HCoV-OC43 and HCoV-229E were used as culture stimuli. Post-COVID blood samples were collected from convalescent patients a median of around 100 days after diagnosis, with a range of roughly 30 to 161 days. Post-vaccine blood samples were collected a median of around 70 days after the second vaccine dose, ranging from roughly 12 to 241 days. In control cultures, a CEFX viral epitope pool was used as positive control, an HIV-1 Nef peptide pool was used as negative control, or no peptide was added. The spike-specific CD4+ TCR repertoire was compared before and after mRNA vaccination in around ten COVID-19 convalescent patients and several infection-naive healthy vaccine recipients. The convalescent cohort included six males and four females, with two Hispanic individuals, seven Caucasians, two Asians and one multiracial person. Overall study outcomes, separate from this receptor: An increase in the median number of SARS-CoV-2-reactive clonotypes from approximately 21 after infection to roughly 38 after vaccination was observed, but the change was not found to be significant. Among convalescent patients, a median around 86% of the SARS-CoV-2-reactive clones seen after vaccination appeared only after vaccination, which suggests priming specific to the vaccine. The study included relatively few convalescent patients and did not analyze early timepoints after natural infection. In convalescent patients, nearly all vaccine-specific clones (304 of 307) were found to be mono-reactive for SARS-CoV-2 spike rather than cross-reactive with common cold coronaviruses.

Receptor libraries were prepared by PCR. DNA from cultured CD4+ T cells underwent TCR sequencing with the Oncomine TCR Beta short-read assay at the Johns Hopkins FTIC core. Genomic DNA was extracted from the cultured CD4+ T cells with the QIAamp micro DNA kit. Oncomine TCR Beta libraries from cultured CD4+ T cells were pooled using unique dual indexes and sequenced on an Illumina iSeq 100. In the source study's methods: Non-productive sequences were removed, and CDR3s not starting with C, not ending with F or W, or shorter than 7 amino acids were discarded. Antigen-specific clonotypes were identified with the MANAFEST web application by comparing peptide-stimulated wells with reference and other culture wells. For a clone to be called positive, the clone needed an FDR below 0.05, an odds ratio above 5, and a productive frequency above 0.1% in at least two of three replicate wells. Clonotypes that were significantly expanded in both SARS-CoV-2 spike wells and at least one common cold coronavirus spike condition were defined as cross-reactive. CDR3 homology was assessed with Levenshtein distances (stringdist) and unrooted phylogenetic trees (ape) in R version 3.6.1. TCRdb itself trimmed the public reads at Q25 with fastp, ran MiXCR and retained productive beta chains. Each entry merges the rows of one CDR3 protein and shows their most common DNA and genes. TCRdb, not the original authors, processed these V and J calls. Recorded for this sample are approximately 20,000 distinct CDR3 sequences; roughly 55% of them occurred a single time. The ten largest account for about a sixth of the sample.

The treatment or condition label corresponds to: approximately 10-day PBMC culture with coronavirus spike peptide pools or control peptides (ViraFEST assay). The ViraFEST assay was used in the study, in which antigen-specific T cells were expanded with peptide pools and expanded clonotypes were subsequently identified by TCR sequencing. Positive SARS-CoV-2 PCR tests in the convalescent patients dated from March to December 2020, before Alpha, Beta and Delta variants emerged in the United States. Each well held approximately 2 million PBMCs cultured in IMDM containing approximately 5% human AB serum and roughly 10 IU/ml IL-2, with around 9.7 ug/ml peptide pools added. On days 3 and 7, half of the culture medium was replaced with fresh IL-2-containing medium. Once the cells had been in culture for about 10 days, the EasySep CD4+ T cell isolation kit was used to isolate CD4+ T cells by negative selection. PBMCs were separated from whole blood using Ficoll-Paque Plus gradient centrifugation and then either used fresh or cryopreserved at -140C. Each culture condition was generally run in triplicate wells.

From V the trimming removes 4 bases and from J it removes 8 bases, while the gene matches leave 5 bases of the junction unaccounted for. The germline V gene supplies CDR1 KGHDR and CDR2 SFDVKD. Including cysteine and phenylalanine, the CDR3 has 13 amino acids. Kept here is only the CDR3 DNA, which spans 39 bases and is read in frame from base 1. The chain was built from TRBV24-1 and TRBJ1-2; the central 8 bases match TRBD1. The receptor was derived from a human donor who had recovered from COVID-19. The sample consisted of CD4+ T cells from blood, cultured in vitro, taken before SARS-CoV-2 vaccination. The CDR3 corresponds to CATSDLDRAGYTF. The DNA reads as follows: TGTGCCACCAGTGACCTGGACAGGGCGGGCTACACCTTC.